The sequence of this TCR beta chain was determined in a study of blood T cells in healthy people across ages. Whole-study results and caveats: Any conclusive comparison of naive versus antigen-experienced cells was prevented by using unsorted PBMCs.

For the second PCR, which ran for about 6 to 11 cycles, a sample-barcoded 5' primer and a J-beta primer mix were used. TCRdb re-analysed the 5' RACE reads in MiXCR, keeping a single row per CDR3 protein. The sample shows hundreds of thousands of distinct CDR3 sequences, less than 70% of them seen only once. The study isolated at least 7 million PBMCs from each sample. Worth noting for this clonotype: The antigen remains undetermined.

The length of the CDR3 is 14 residues. Germline V gene lookup returns CDR1 SGHTA and CDR2 FQGNSA. Between the trimmed V and J ends, which lost 0 bases and 8 bases, there was a span of 10 bases. The sequence was collected from an elderly man in good health. The rearrangement links TRBV7-2 to TRBJ1-4; D might be TRBD1 (5 bases). Sequencing was done on a sample of blood. The CDR3 sequence: CASSLALGQEKLFF. Written as DNA, the CDR3 is TGTGCCAGCAGCTTAGCGTTGGGGCAGGAAAAACTGTTTTTT. Together with reference TRBV7-2 and TRBJ1-4, the CDR3 gives the full variable domain: GAGVSQSPSNKVTEKGKDVELRCDPISGHTALYWYRQSLGQGLEFLIYFQGNSAPDKSGLPSDRFSAERTGGSVSTLTIQRTQQEDSAVYLCASSLALGQEKLFFGSGTQLSVL.